This T cell receptor beta chain originates from a study of cytomegalovirus exposure and HLA in healthy donors (dated by TCRdb to between 2016 and 2019). For context, the study as a whole: In an earlier analysis of around 540 of the donors, 276 Gb of sequence data and about 110 million unique TCR beta sequences from about 179 million T cells were reported. Among the approximately 420 genotyped donors, around 81% belonged to the genetic ancestry cluster associated with self-reported Caucasian donors. The number of typed donors differed by locus: roughly 620-640 for A, B, C, DRB1 and DQB1; some 500 for DQA1; 600 to 610 for DPA1; and 450 to 480 for DPB1. A later analysis re-examined previously published TCR beta repertoires from 600 to 700 donors and added high-resolution HLA genotyping to investigate patterns of TCR occurrence. HLA typing included class I and class II loci at four-digit resolution. An earlier analysis of 587 of the donors used high-throughput TCR beta sequencing to judge whether each TCR beta V gene segment behaved as functional or pseudogenic. An early release covering roughly 580 HLA-typed donors comprised about 300 gigabases of sequencing data and approximately 85 million unique TCR sequences. The study combined high-throughput TCR immunosequencing, statistical association of individual TCRs with disease status, and machine learning to predict cytomegalovirus infection status. In a later genetic analysis, genome-wide SNP genotypes for about 65% of the roughly 700 donors were used, and that subset was treated as a discovery cohort. Roughly five DR-DQ haplotypes were handled as single units for association and clustering, since linkage in the cohort was strong. Rather than using new phenotypic data, the later analysis identified candidate immune exposures from TCR beta sequences and from how often those sequences occurred across donors. In addition to the first cohort of around 670 subjects, a separate validation cohort of approximately 120 different subjects was used. The study was designed to test whether signatures of past pathogen exposure could be identified by cataloging public T cell receptors. Donor age, sex, ethnicity and CMV serostatus were compiled together with the repertoire data. Every repertoire in the discovery cohort had been generated on one and the same sequencing platform. Across about 370 genotyped donors of the cohort, an average of roughly 200,000 unique TCR beta nucleotide sequences per donor were sequenced, and roughly 17% of those sequences were non-productive. The T cell repertoires of some 700 subjects were profiled by immunosequencing and related to cytomegalovirus serostatus. The study at large found these results: According to a later analysis, parvovirus B19, influenza, CMV and Epstein-Barr virus appeared linked to several top co-occurrence clusters. A later analysis found that TCR association rates varied across HLA loci, with DRB1 alleles showing the most associated TCRs and HLA-C alleles the fewest. The authors suggested that the approach could potentially be generalized to other disease states and immunological phenotypes. The study gave a list of some 150 TCR beta chains associated with cytomegalovirus. Because HLA typing was missing for some donors at each locus, association tests included only the typed subset. Most CMV-associated TCR beta chains appeared to be HLA-restricted in a later analysis, and the HLA associations seemed to be driven largely by CMV exposure. Sequencing depth was assumed to be roughly uniform across donors in the presence/absence analyses, though that assumption may not hold. A later analysis associated 16,951 TCR beta sequences with specific HLA alleles at a false discovery rate of 0.05. A later genetic analysis reported fewer N-insertions in productive TCRs among donors in an Asian-associated ancestry cluster than the roughly 700-donor mean. Assigning TCR associations to individual alleles was difficult when HLA alleles, especially DR and DQ, strongly co-occurred. The cohort was sequenced for TCR beta chains only, and without alpha or paired-chain data the features that could be detected were limited. An association between a missense DCLRE1C variant and V-gene and J-gene trimming of TCR beta chains was found in a later genetic analysis and replicated in an independent cohort. Across donors, most TCR sequences were observed very rarely, whereas some public TCRs were present in many individuals. A later analysis found that HLA-associated TCR beta chains were more clonally expanded and had lower generation probabilities than equally common non-associated chains. In vitro tests confirmed that three of the cytomegalovirus-associated TCR beta chains recognize cytomegalovirus antigens. Because the 87-base-pair reads could not distinguish some IMGT-functional V segments, including TRBV6-2 and TRBV6-3, those segments were excluded. Immune exposure information for the cohort was limited to CMV serostatus. Correlated functional status among segregating V segments might reflect linkage disequilibrium, but an unknown experimental factor could not be ruled out. Some 15 rarely observed V segments, including chromosome 9 orphons, were excluded from the earlier analysis of about 600 of the donors because counts were too low. A further reported finding was that TCR beta sequences accurately predicted the HLA-A and HLA-B alleles for most subjects in the first cohort. Broadly in line with IMGT annotations, most TCR beta V segments showed up in productive rearrangements about 87% or about 30% of the time in an earlier analysis of some 590 of the donors. A cluster of highly shared sequence variants was judged likely to represent a technical artifact of the sequencing pipeline. In both the original and validation cohorts, the classifier was reported to diagnose cytomegalovirus status with high specificity and sensitivity.

The library was obtained by the immunoSEQ multiplex PCR assay. A mixture of 60 forward primers for TCR Vbeta segments and 13 reverse primers for TCR Jbeta segments was used in the multiplex PCR. The CDR3 region of rearranged TCR beta genes was amplified from genomic DNA by a multiplex PCR assay. The amplified TCR beta libraries were sequenced on the Illumina HiSeq System as 87-base-pair reads. The published analysis was carried out like this. A later analysis tallied about 77 million unique TCR beta chains across the 610 or so repertoires, and 10 million to 11 million of those chains were shared by two or more donors. To remove PCR and sequencing errors, raw reads were error-corrected and collapsed into unique sequences using a nearest-neighbor algorithm that merged closely related sequences. CDR3 sequences were aligned to IMGT reference sequences to assign V, D and J gene segments. For a sequence to be retained, a match of at least six nucleotides to both a V gene segment and a J gene segment was required. A rearrangement counted as productive if the CDR3 had no stop codons and remained in frame with V and J, and every other rearrangement counted as non-productive. CDR3 was defined by IMGT convention, running from the second conserved V-encoded cysteine to the conserved J-encoded phenylalanine. The earlier analysis of roughly 590 of the donors excluded any sequence lacking an unambiguous match to a single V gene segment. In an earlier analysis of almost 600 of the donors, a V segment was called functional when productive rearrangements were above 56.7%, and segregating when the standard deviation between donors exceeded 5%. A statistical classification framework was built for diagnosing cytomegalovirus status from the catalog of TCR beta chain sequences. V and J gene assignment, in a later analysis, came from comparing TCR nucleotide sequences with IMGT/GENE-DB human TR gene sequences. The TCRdist pipeline was used in a later analysis to assign CDR3 sequences and most-parsimonious VDJ recombination scenarios. A later analysis defined each TCR beta chain by its CDR3 amino acid sequence plus V-gene family, and excluded reads lacking a unique V-gene family. In a later analysis, 500 to 650 highly shared, low-generation-probability nucleotide sequences were removed to address suspected cross-contamination and a sequencing artifact. In a later analysis, a clonal expansion index for each public chain was calculated from normalized within-repertoire ranks of inferred template counts. In a later analysis, generation probabilities were computed using a VDJ recombination model fitted to out-of-frame rearrangements, and the results were checked against IGoR. A later analysis scored TCR-TCR, TCR-HLA and TCR-CMV co-occurrence with hypergeometric tests, applying a repertoire-size bias correction to TCR pairs. False discovery rates were estimated in a later analysis by permuting HLA or CMV assignments 20 times. In a later analysis, co-occurring TCRs were grouped with DBSCAN, and TCRdist sequence similarity was added when clustering was performed within HLA-allele-positive subsets. Repertoires with fewer than 30,000 or more than 120,000 public chains were left out of co-occurrence clustering, as were five repertoires with anomalous nucleotide sharing. As stored in TCRdb, this immuneACCESS dataset retains in-frame rearrangements with V and J assigned. A fraction of the clones does not appear; measured against another copy, unresolved V genes explain less than half of the discrepancy, and the remainder lacks a known reason. V, J and clone size are those of that table, while D and trimming were read from the DNA. This sample gives 150,000 to 200,000 clones in total; over 75% of them show up just once. The top ten hold around 0.46% of the sample.

The cohort was made up of roughly 670 healthy bone marrow donors. Cohort members were all nominally healthy when sampled, although unrecorded immune exposures were likely present. The donor was CMV seronegative and belonged to the group of several hundred seronegative cohort members. A peripheral blood sample was provided by each donor, and peripheral blood mononuclear cells were used for TCR beta sequencing. Genomic DNA extraction from the blood cell samples was performed with the Qiagen DNeasy Blood Extraction Kit. About this clone itself: The antigen it recognizes is unknown. Within one base of it there is no much larger clone, and no base qualities were kept.

In the germline V gene, CDR1 corresponds to SGDLS and CDR2 to YYNGEE. Unmatched junction bases come to 7, with V trimmed by 4 bases and J by 4 bases. The CDR3 spans 15 residues, from the cysteine through the phenylalanine. Solely the CDR3 DNA is kept, with 45 bases framed from the first base. The V and J segments used are TRBV9 and TRBJ2-2; the central 7 bases match TRBD1. The source of this sequence is a woman aged 45-59 years in good health and CMV-seronegative. Material for sequencing was PBMCs. The nucleotide sequence reads as follows: TGTGCCAGCAGCTCGGAGACAGGGTCCACCGGGGAGCTGTTTTTT. This encodes CASSSETGSTGELFF.